These 13 T cell receptor beta chains originate from one sample sequenced in a study of T cell responses to AZD1222 COVID-19 vaccine. TCRdb keeps only in-frame clones here, not all; method: immunoSEQ multiplex PCR. The sample holds 200,000 to 250,000 clones, 85% to 95% seen once. The source was peripheral blood, collected on day 0 of MenACWY control vaccination. Receptors were obtained from an adult in good health.

This rearrangement joins TRBV18 to TRBJ1-1, with 9 bases that match TRBD1. Germline-derived CDR1 and CDR2 are KGHSH and LQKENI. This CDR3 contains 14 residues. V was clipped by 5 bases and J by 5 bases; unmatched bases: 6. CDR3 amino acids: CASSTGGLRTEAFF. CDR3 bases: TGTGCCAGCTCAACAGGGGGCCTTAGGACTGAAGCTTTCTTT. Supplemented by reference TRBV18 and TRBJ1-1, the full variable domain reads NAGVMQNPRHLVRRRGQEARLRCSPMKGHSHVYWYRQLPEEGLKFMVYLQKENIIDESGMPKERFSAEFPKEGPSILRIQQVVRGDSAAYFCASSTGGLRTEAFFGQGTRLTVV.

J is TRBJ2-1 and V is TRBV10-1; 9 bases are a match to TRBD1. The CDR3 totals 13 residues. From germline, CDR1 is WNHNN and CDR2 SYGVQD (reference sequence). Trimming removed 6 bases from V and 6 bases from J; junction bases left unmatched: 3. The CDR3: CASRDRGGNEQFF. As DNA, the CDR3 is TGCGCCAGCAGGGACAGGGGAGGCAATGAGCAGTTCTTC.

This chain joins TRBV3-1 (or the pseudogene TRBV3-2) and TRBJ1-5, with D hard to call. The CDR3 is 15 amino acids. Germline lookup yields CDR1 LGHDT and CDR2 YNNKEL (reference sequence). Trimming shortened V by 4 bases and J by 6 bases, and 16 bases separated the two germline ends. DNA of the CDR3: TGTGCCAGCAGCCCCAGCGCGGGGATGGTTCAGCCCCAGCATTTT. Its protein is CASSPSAGMVQPQHF.

This clone showed up just a few times. The rearrangement joins TRBV19 to TRBJ2-2; possible D gene TRBD2, 6 bases. Germline CDR1 LNHDA, CDR2 SQIVND (reference sequence). The CDR3 runs to 16 residues. V was trimmed by 9 bases and J by 1 base, leaving 18 bases between them. The CDR3 DNA follows: TGTGCCAGCCGTGCCTTGGGACTCCGGAACACCGGGGAGCTGTTTTTT. Its protein product is CASRALGLRNTGELFF.

The chain couples TRBV4-1 to TRBJ2-1, with 8 bases fitting TRBD2. CDR3 size: 16 residues. Germline V gene data show CDR1 as MGHRA and CDR2 as YSYEKL. J lost 0 bases, V lost 1 base, and 2 bases had no gene match. This CDR3 is CASSQGSGDSYNEQFF. CDR3 coding DNA: TGCGCCAGCAGCCAAGGTAGCGGGGACTCCTACAATGAGCAGTTCTTC.

The gene calls are TRBV29-1 and TRBJ1-3; 7 positions match TRBD1. CDR3 length equals 13 residues. The V and J ends lost 4 bases and 2 bases, in that order; junction bases with no gene match: 2. Germline V CDR1 and CDR2: SQVTM, ANQGSEA. In DNA form, the CDR3 reads TGCAGCGTTGGGGACAGACCTGGAAACACCATATATTTT. It codes for CSVGDRPGNTIYF.

As DNA, the CDR3 is TGTGCCAGCAGCACTAGATCCCCCTACGAGCAGTACTTC. Amino acids: CASSTRSPYEQYF. This chain connects TRBV6-5 to TRBJ2-7, with TRBD2 as a possible D gene (5 bases). The V end was cut by 6 bases, the J end by 2 bases, with 11 bases between. The germline gives CDR1 MNHEY, CDR2 SVGAGI. CDR3 size: 13 residues.

The rearrangement uses TRBV10-3 and TRBJ1-1; D not certain. The V end lost 9 bases, the J end lost 7 bases, and 15 bases lay between the germline ends. The CDR3 totals 12 residues. From germline, CDR1 is ENHRY and CDR2 SYGVKD. The CDR3 protein is CAIREGGVEAFF. The CDR3 nucleotides read TGTGCCATTAGGGAAGGAGGAGTTGAAGCTTTCTTT.

The chain links TRBV5-6 to TRBJ1-1; 7 bases fit TRBD1. The CDR3 totals 14 residues. Per the germline V gene, CDR1 is SGHDT and CDR2 is YYEEEE. V dropped 2 bases and J dropped 5; count of bases not matched to a gene: 6. The CDR3 is CASSFRRQGTEAFF. The DNA for the CDR3 is TGTGCCAGCAGCTTCCGTCGACAGGGAACTGAAGCTTTCTTT. Looking up the rest from reference TRBV5-6 and TRBJ1-1 gives the full variable domain: DAGVTQSPTHLIKTRGQQVTLRCSPKSGHDTVSWYQQALGQGPQFIFQYYEEEERQRGNFPDRFSGHQFPNYSSELNVNALLLGDSALYLCASSFRRQGTEAFFGQGTRLTVV.

This chain uses TRBV6-1 with TRBJ1-1, with a weak D call TRBD1 (6 bases). The germline CDR1 and CDR2 sequences are MNHNS and SASEGT. The CDR3 loop spans 18 amino acids. V lost 4 bases and J 0 bases, leaving 21 bases between the germline ends. The CDR3 region is CASSAPTGARGMNTEAFF. The CDR3 nucleotides are TGTGCCAGCAGTGCCCCGACGGGGGCCCGGGGGATGAACACTGAAGCTTTCTTT.

The rearrangement links TRBV2 to TRBJ1-2, with TRBD1 identical over 11 bases. The V gene's germline CDR1 is SNHLY and CDR2 FYNNEI. The V gene end was trimmed by 6 bases and the J gene end by 4 bases; junction bases not matched to a gene: 4. This CDR3 has 14 amino acids. The CDR3 here is CASSPGTGGYGYTF. The DNA of the CDR3 is TGTGCCAGCAGCCCCGGGACAGGGGGCTATGGCTACACCTTC.

The CDR3 DNA reads TGTGCCAGCAGCCAAGACCCCGGACAGGGGTGGGGTGGCTACACCTTC. Translating gives CASSQDPGQGWGGYTF. V gene TRBV4-2 combines with J gene TRBJ1-2; 9 bases agree with TRBD1. Germline loops: CDR1 LGHNA, CDR2 YNFKEQ. V shed 0 bases and J 7 bases; nucleotides not matched to a gene: 9. This CDR3 is 16 amino acids long.

This chain links TRBV3-1 (or the pseudogene TRBV3-2) with TRBJ1-2; no clear D. CDR3 length equals 15 residues. The V gene lost 2 bases and the J gene lost 4 bases, with 14 bases spanning the gap. Per germline, CDR1 LGHDT and CDR2 YNNKEL (reference sequence). The CDR3 nucleotides are TGTGCCAGCAGCCAAAAGGGTGATTGGGGCTATGGCTACACCTTC. It is translated as CASSQKGDWGYGYTF.